The clone carrying this T cell receptor beta chain has a count of ten or more. The source of the sample is a study of early T cells in non-severe SARS-CoV-2 infection. Study-wide context: Bulk RNA isolated from unsorted whole blood underwent sequencing; chains were not paired.

The CDR3 is 12 residues long. Germline CDR1 and CDR2: SEHNR and FQNEAQ (reference sequence). V was shortened by 3 bases and J by 4 bases, with 7 bases between the two germline ends. TCRdb passed the 5' RACE reads through MiXCR, listing each CDR3 protein once. The repertoire holds 35,000 to 45,000 distinct CDR3 sequences, with 9% to 15% as singletons. The sample taken for sequencing was whole blood. The rearrangement joins TRBV7-9 to TRBJ2-7; D is unresolved. The origin of this receptor is an adult who was a healthcare worker with PCR-confirmed SARS-CoV-2 infection or an uninfected control (not recorded which). CDR3 sequence: CASSFSTYEQYF. The CDR3 coding sequence is TGTGCCAGCAGCTTTTCCACGTACGAGCAGTACTTC.